This T cell receptor (beta chain) was observed in a study of molecular identifiers for immune sequencing clone quantification (dated by TCRdb to the late 2010s). Regarding the study in general: For a replicate experiment, the RNA from either around 20,000 or 99,000 naive CD8 T cells was divided into five aliquots, and four of those aliquots went on to sequencing. This methods study used CD8 T cells to benchmark TCR RNA copy counting and molecular-identifier clustering-based TCR repertoire sequencing (MIDCIRS).

At the junction V is shortened by 0 bases and J by 7 bases, with 12 bases in between. CDR1 GTSNPN and CDR2 SVGIG are derived from the germline V gene (reference sequence). The CDR3 has 13 amino acids, counting the end cysteine and phenylalanine. Only CDR3 DNA is held: 39 bases, read in frame from base 1. Libraries of naive CD8 T cells were generated from roughly 21,000 to 960,000 sorted cells, with 10%, 30% or 50% of the purified RNA used. Naive CD8 T cells were FACS-sorted as CD8+CD4-CCR7+CD45RA+ on a BD FACSAria II into RLT Plus buffer. To test detection sensitivity, Jurkat RNA equal to ten TCR copies was added to samples of about 19,000-1,100,000 naive CD8 T cells. CD8 T cells were enriched using RosetteSep CD8+ T Cell Enrichment Cocktail and Ficoll-Paque, and the enriched cells then underwent ACK red cell lysis. The library came from PCR. Sequencing took place on a NextSeq 500. Bulk TCR libraries were prepared as previously described, using TCR primers listed in Table S5. The Qiagen AllPrep DNA/RNA kit was used to purify total RNA. Before any analysis, reads coming from multiple sequencing runs of the same library were combined into one pool. Processing in the source paper ran as follows. Reads were retained only if the reads had an exact TCR constant sequence, and the retained reads were trimmed to 150 nt and grouped according to their 12-nt molecular barcodes. Reads in each barcode group were sub-clustered using a 15% Levenshtein threshold, and a quality-weighted consensus sequence was built for each RNA molecule. Non-functional sequences were removed, as were lower-count sequences one edit away from another. Based on fitting two negative binomial distributions, any barcode sub-cluster with under 20% of the maximum read count was discarded. The public reads were reprocessed in TCRdb via fastp at Q25 and MiXCR, keeping in-frame beta chains. CDR3 protein sequences are deduplicated, and each keeps its most common genes and DNA. Clone size and V and J calls follow TCRdb, not the original study. In all, the sample holds nearly 650,000 distinct CDR3 sequences, and about 25% of those were seen once. About 0.81% of the sample lies in the top ten.

What the study reported, not specific to this receptor: Modeling estimated 2.5 to 3 recovered TCR RNA copies per cell, compared with approximately 9.5 by digital PCR, which implies 25% to 30% capture efficiency. Clones above 20 RNA copies held over 97% of molecules in CMV-specific effector cells but under 1% in naive cells. When barcode sub-clustering was omitted, TCR diversity was inflated by chimeric consensus sequences, with chimeras reaching as high as 47%. Even against a background of 750,000 to 1,000,000 naive CD8 T cells, spiked-in Jurkat TCR RNA amounting to a single cell's worth was reported to be detectable. Highly expanded clone sizes could be underestimated if identical TCR molecules share a barcode. Naive libraries contained spiked-in Jurkat TCR RNA (roughly 10 copies' worth), which is not part of the donor repertoire.

Turning to this clonotype: There is no known antigen for this receptor. There are no base qualities to consult, and no much larger clone falls within one base.

The rearrangement joined TRBV30 to TRBJ1-1; D gene: possibly TRBD1, on 6 matching bases. Material: naive CD8+ T cells from blood, with Jurkat cell RNA spiked in. The label giving this sample's cell subset or site can be read as: FACS-sorted CD8+CD4-CCR7+CD45RA+ naive T cells. This sequence originates from a human donor in good health. Some libraries in this study had Jurkat cell RNA spiked in. The nucleotides are TGTGCCTGGAGTGTAGGGGCAGGGGATGAAGCTTTCTTT. The translation is CAWSVGAGDEAFF.